One sample yielded the 17 T cell receptor beta chains listed below, sequenced in a study of OX40 agonist ivuxolimab in advanced cancers. Repertoires were generated with immunoSEQ multiplex PCR, while TCRdb's copy carries only in-frame clones and drops some. Of tens of thousands of clones in the sample, 87% were seen once. Sequencing used CD4+ or CD8+ T cells sorted from blood, obtained in a trial of the OX40 agonist ivuxolimab. The receptor set was obtained from an adult with an advanced solid tumor such as melanoma, head and neck, liver or kidney cancer.

The V gene is TRBV28, the J gene TRBJ1-2; 7 bases are a match to TRBD1. This CDR3 is built from 16 residues. CDR1 is MDHEN, CDR2 SYDVKM, per germline. V shed 5 bases, J shed 1 base, and the junction held 10 bases outside the gene matches. The CDR3 loop reads CASSITGAPLNYGYTF. The CDR3 nucleotides read TGTGCCAGCAGTATAACAGGGGCCCCACTTAACTATGGCTACACCTTC.

The chain combines TRBV19 with TRBJ1-5; 8 bases are a match to TRBD1. V was clipped by 4 bases and J by 3 bases; unmatched bases: 11. CDR1 is LNHDA, CDR2 SQIVND, per germline (reference sequence). The CDR3 extends over 17 amino acids. The CDR3 nucleotides are TGTGCCAGTAGTAAAAACTCCGGGACAGGAGTCAATCAGCCCCAGCATTTT. This gives the protein CASSKNSGTGVNQPQHF.

V usage is TRBV28 and J usage is TRBJ2-5; D not resolved. Gene TRBJ2-7 matches the end of the DNA better, so the J call may be wrong. The CDR3 contains 14 residues. Germline CDR1 MDHEN, CDR2 SYDVKM. The CDR3 protein is CASSRVVRKYEQYF. DNA for the CDR3: TGTGCCAGCAGTCGGGTAGTCAGAAAATACGAGCAGTACTTC.

The V gene is TRBV2, the J gene TRBJ1-5; tentative D call: TRBD1 (5 bases). The germline V gene encodes CDR1 SNHLY and CDR2 FYNNEI. This CDR3 contains 14 residues. Trimming took 5 bases from V and 1 from J, leaving 9 bases between them. CDR3 in amino acids: CASSYSGSNQPQHF. In DNA form, the CDR3 reads TGTGCCAGCAGTTATTCAGGGAGCAATCAGCCCCAGCATTTT.

The rearrangement joins TRBV9 to TRBJ1-4; TRBD1 agrees at 7 bases. This CDR3 is 15 amino acids long. Germline trimming cut 5 bases from V and 4 bases from J; bases unmatched to any gene: 8. The germline V gene encodes CDR1 SGDLS and CDR2 YYNGEE. CDR3 loop: CASSPGQLINEKLFF. The CDR3 region has the DNA TGTGCCAGCAGTCCGGGACAGCTAATTAATGAAAAACTGTTTTTT.

The J gene is TRBJ2-7, the V gene TRBV29-1; a possible D gene is TRBD1 (5 bases). The CDR3 totals 14 residues. Trimming stripped 7 bases from V and 0 bases from J, with 16 bases between. Germline values: CDR1 SQVTM, CDR2 ANQGSEA. CDR3 loop: CSGTSTALSYEQYF. CDR3 nucleotides: TGCAGCGGGACCTCGACAGCTCTCTCCTACGAGCAGTACTTC.

The gene calls are TRBV7-9 and TRBJ2-7, with TRBD1 matching over 7 bases. The CDR3 contains 14 residues. Per the germline V gene, CDR1 is SEHNR and CDR2 is FQNEAQ (reference sequence). With 2 bases clipped from V and 1 base from J, the junction kept 2 bases outside the gene matches. The CDR3 region is CASSLPQGSYEQYF. DNA for the CDR3: TGTGCCAGCAGCTTACCACAGGGGTCCTACGAGCAGTACTTC.

The V and J genes are TRBV7-5 and TRBJ1-5; whether TRBD1, the table's D call, matches the DNA was not checked. TRBV7-5 is labeled a pseudogene. The CDR3 has 15 residues. The CDR3 nucleotides are TGTGCCAGAAGCTTAAGAGGGGGCTTTAATCAGCCCCAGCATTTT. Translated, it gives CARSLRGGFNQPQHF.

The gene calls are TRBV6-1 and TRBJ2-7; D may be TRBD2 (5 bases). The CDR3 sequence is 14 residues long. The V and J ends lost 3 bases and 3 bases respectively, with 12 bases between them. Germline values: CDR1 MNHNS, CDR2 SASEGT. The CDR3, as DNA: TGTGCCAGCAGTGATTACCACGGAGGCTACGAGCAGTACTTC. The encoded protein is CASSDYHGGYEQYF.

The chain uses TRBV11-3 and TRBJ2-2, with 9 bases aligning to TRBD2. CDR1 and CDR2 from the germline V gene are SGHNT and YENEEA. The CDR3 runs 17 residues. Trimming removed 5 bases from V and 6 bases from J; junction bases left unmatched: 13. The CDR3 region is CASSPPVSGSRSGELFF. CDR3 sequence (DNA): TGTGCCAGCAGCCCCCCAGTTAGCGGGAGTCGCTCCGGGGAGCTGTTTTTT.

The CDR3 loop is CASSFRGTYNEQFF. CDR3 sequence (DNA): TGTGCCAGCAGCTTTCGGGGGACCTACAATGAGCAGTTCTTC. V is TRBV11-2 and J is TRBJ2-1; a possible D gene is TRBD2 (6 bases). CDR3 length: 14 amino acids. Germline CDR1 and CDR2: SGHAT and FQNNGV. Deletions cut 3 bases from V and 2 bases from J, with 8 bases between.

The chain is built from TRBV5-1 and TRBJ1-1; maybe TRBD1 (5 bases). Germline CDR1 SGHRS, CDR2 YFSETQ. This CDR3 region has 15 residues. V gave up 0 bases and J gave up 1 base, with 10 bases separating them. The CDR3 bases are TGCGCCAGCAGCTTGGCGCGACAGAAGAACACTGAAGCTTTCTTT. This sequence encodes CASSLARQKNTEAFF.

V and J are TRBV7-6 and TRBJ2-1; 8 bases map to TRBD2. In germline, CDR1 is SGHVS, CDR2 FNYEAQ. The CDR3 runs 19 residues. V shed 0 bases and J 2 bases; nucleotides not matched to a gene: 12. The CDR3 DNA sequence: TGTGCCAGCAGCTTAGCGCTCGGAGGCGGGAGGACCGCCTACAATGAGCAGTTCTTC. Its protein product is CASSLALGGGRTAYNEQFF. Full variable domain (rest looked up from reference TRBV7-6 and TRBJ2-1): GAGVSQSPRYKVTKRGQDVALRCDPISGHVSLYWYRQALGQGPEFLTYFNYEAQQDKSGLPNDRFSAERPEGSISTLTIQRTEQRDSAMYRCASSLALGGGRTAYNEQFFGPGTRLTVL.

The chain recombines TRBV10-3 with TRBJ2-1; D is unclear. V gave up 1 base and J gave up 5 bases, with 6 bases separating them. The CDR3 covers 13 residues. Germline V lookup: CDR1 ENHRY, CDR2 SYGVKD. The CDR3 DNA sequence: TGTGCCATCAGTGAGTTCAACCACAATGAGCAGTTCTTC. It codes for CAISEFNHNEQFF.

This chain uses TRBV6-4 with TRBJ2-1; 12 bases align to TRBD2. There are 15 residues in the CDR3. Trimming at V came to 6 bases and at J to 6 bases, leaving 6 bases not matched to a gene. The germline gives CDR1 MRHNA, CDR2 SNTAGT. CDR3 sequence reads: CASSLAGGLGNEQFF. The CDR3 DNA reads as TGTGCCAGCAGCCTAGCGGGAGGGCTTGGCAATGAGCAGTTCTTC.

The CDR3 sequence: CASSLQGEEGAEQFF. Written as DNA, the CDR3 is TGTGCCAGCAGCTTACAGGGGGAGGAGGGAGCTGAGCAGTTCTTC. The chain links TRBV11-2 to TRBJ2-1; perhaps TRBD1 as D (7 bases). CDR3 length: 15 residues. Trimming pared 2 bases from V and 9 bases from J, leaving 17 bases between. Germline CDR1 SGHAT, CDR2 FQNNGV.

The rearrangement joins TRBV13 to TRBJ1-3, with D unresolved. Trimming shortened V by 6 bases and J by 3 bases, and 6 bases separated the two germline ends. The CDR3 length is 12 residues. CDR1 is PRHDT and CDR2 is FYEKMQ in the germline V gene (reference sequence). For the CDR3, the DNA is TGTGCCAGCAGTACGATTGGAAACACCATATATTTT. It translates to CASSTIGNTIYF. The full variable domain, in which reference TRBV13 and TRBJ1-3 provide the parts outside the CDR3, is AAGVIQSPRHLIKEKRETATLKCYPIPRHDTVYWYQQGPGQDPQFLISFYEKMQSDKGSIPDRFSAQQFSDYHSELNMSSLELGDSALYFCASSTIGNTIYFGEGSWLTVV.